This TCR beta chain is drawn from a study of monozygotic twins with inflammatory bowel disease. TCRdb reprocessed the 5' RACE reads and stores each CDR3 protein as one record, lacking DNA. This sample's clone table lists 400,000 to 500,000 distinct CDR3 sequences. There are 12 residues in the CDR3. Germline V CDR1 and CDR2: SGHAT, FQNNGV. Sequenced sample: blood. This sequence originates from a human donor with ulcerative colitis or Crohn's disease, or a healthy co-twin of an affected twin (not recorded which). The chain carries TRBV11-2 and TRBJ1-2; TCRdb designates TRBD1, a call that cannot be tested without DNA. CDR3 amino acids: CASNRGNDGYTF.